This T cell receptor (beta chain) was identified during a study of PD-1 blockade in mismatch repair-deficient tumors. Every patient had mismatch repair deficiency by PCR or immunohistochemistry. Only in-frame clones appear in the TCRdb table, and some are missing; sequencing was by immunoSEQ multiplex PCR. The table records some 100,000 clones, 65% to 85% of them present only once. There are 15 residues in the CDR3. Per germline, CDR1 LNHDA and CDR2 SQIVND (reference sequence). J lost 6 bases, V lost 4 bases, and 6 bases had no gene match. The source was peripheral blood, collected about eight months after starting pembrolizumab. The chain joins TRBV19 to TRBJ2-5; 12 bases are shared with TRBD2. The sequence derives from an adult with mismatch repair-deficient cancer. The CDR3 sequence: CASSKTSGRTQTQYF. The CDR3 DNA reads TGTGCCAGTAGTAAGACTAGCGGGAGAACACAGACCCAGTACTTC. The full variable domain, its missing parts supplied by reference TRBV19 and TRBJ2-5, is DGGITQSPKYLFRKEGQNVTLSCEQNLNHDAMYWYRQDPGQGLRLIYYSQIVNDFQKGDIAEGYSVSREKKESFPLTVTSAQKNPTAFYLCASSKTSGRTQTQYFGPGTRLLVL.